This T cell receptor (beta chain) was sequenced in a study of T-cell memory formation after mild COVID-19. From germline, CDR1 is KGHDR and CDR2 SFDVKD. CDR3 size: 13 residues. TCRdb itself ran the 5' RACE reads through MiXCR, one entry per CDR3 protein. The sample includes 6,500 to 8,500 distinct CDR3 sequences, approximately 31% of them seen just once. Sequencing was done on a sample of PBMCs or a T cell subset sorted from them (not recorded which). The TCR originated in an adult woman who had mild COVID-19 (a few samples of this study predate the infection). Cell type and time point are not known. The chain has TRBV24-1 and TRBJ2-3; D is possibly TRBD2 (6 bases). The CDR3 reads CALHGGWTDTQYF. The CDR3 nucleotides read TGTGCGCTGCACGGGGGTTGGACAGATACGCAGTATTTT.